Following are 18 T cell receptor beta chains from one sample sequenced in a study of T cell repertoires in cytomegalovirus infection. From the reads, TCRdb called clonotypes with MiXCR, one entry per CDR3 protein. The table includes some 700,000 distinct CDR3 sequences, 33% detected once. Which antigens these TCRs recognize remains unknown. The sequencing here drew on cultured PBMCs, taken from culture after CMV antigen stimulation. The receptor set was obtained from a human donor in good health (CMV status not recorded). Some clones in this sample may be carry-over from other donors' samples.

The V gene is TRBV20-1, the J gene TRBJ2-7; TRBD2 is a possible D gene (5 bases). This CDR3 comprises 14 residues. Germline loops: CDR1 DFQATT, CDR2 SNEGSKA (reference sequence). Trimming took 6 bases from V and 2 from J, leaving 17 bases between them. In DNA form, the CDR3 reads TGCAGTGCCTCAGGCCCGGACTCGACCTACGAGCAGTACTTC. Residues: CSASGPDSTYEQYF.

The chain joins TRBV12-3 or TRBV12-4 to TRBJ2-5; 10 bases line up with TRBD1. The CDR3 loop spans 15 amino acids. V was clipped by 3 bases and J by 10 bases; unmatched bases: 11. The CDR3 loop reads CASSLTRDRGLDQYF. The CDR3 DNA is TGTGCCAGCAGTTTGACCCGGGACAGGGGTCTAGACCAGTACTTC.

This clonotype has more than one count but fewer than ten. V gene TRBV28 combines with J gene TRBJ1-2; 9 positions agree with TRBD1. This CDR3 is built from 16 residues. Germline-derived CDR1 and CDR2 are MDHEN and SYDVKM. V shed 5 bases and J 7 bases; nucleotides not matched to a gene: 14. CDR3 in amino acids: CASSRPGTGILGGYTF. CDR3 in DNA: TGTGCCAGCAGTCGTCCCGGGACAGGGATTCTGGGTGGCTACACCTTC.

This CDR3 reads CAITSGAGDNEQFF. CDR3 DNA sequence: TGTGCCATCACTTCAGGGGCGGGAGATAATGAGCAGTTCTTC. The chain couples TRBV10-3 to TRBJ2-1; TRBD2 might be the D (7 bases). The ends were cut back, 7 bases at V and 7 bases at J, with 17 bases in the middle. The CDR3 runs to 14 residues. Per germline, CDR1 ENHRY and CDR2 SYGVKD.

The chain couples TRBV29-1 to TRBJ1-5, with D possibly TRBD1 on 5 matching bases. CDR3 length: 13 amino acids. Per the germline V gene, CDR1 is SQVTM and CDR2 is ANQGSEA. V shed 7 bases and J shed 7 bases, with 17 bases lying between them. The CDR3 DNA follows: TGCAGCGCTGGGGAGGGACGGGGACAGCCCCAGCATTTT. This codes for CSAGEGRGQPQHF.

Written as DNA, the CDR3 is TGTGCCAGCAGCCTCCTGGTGTTAGCGGCAAGCACAGATACGCAGTATTTT. Translation gives CASSLLVLAASTDTQYF. V and J are TRBV11-2 and TRBJ2-3; D might be TRBD2 (6 bases). V was clipped by 5 bases and J by 0 bases, with 18 bases between them. The germline V gene has CDR1 SGHAT and CDR2 FQNNGV. CDR3 size: 17 residues. The whole variable domain, filled in from reference TRBV11-2 and TRBJ2-3, reads EAGVAQSPRYKIIEKRQSVAFWCNPISGHATLYWYQQILGQGPKLLIQFQNNGVVDDSQLPKDRFSAERLKGVDSTLKIQPAKLEDSAVYLCASSLLVLAASTDTQYFGPGTRLTVL.

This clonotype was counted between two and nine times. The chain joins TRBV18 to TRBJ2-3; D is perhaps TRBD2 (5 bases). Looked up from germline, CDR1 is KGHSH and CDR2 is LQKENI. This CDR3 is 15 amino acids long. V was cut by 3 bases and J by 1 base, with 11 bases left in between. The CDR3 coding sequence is TGTGCCAGCTCACCGGACGGGGTTCGCACAGATACGCAGTATTTT. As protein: CASSPDGVRTDTQYF.

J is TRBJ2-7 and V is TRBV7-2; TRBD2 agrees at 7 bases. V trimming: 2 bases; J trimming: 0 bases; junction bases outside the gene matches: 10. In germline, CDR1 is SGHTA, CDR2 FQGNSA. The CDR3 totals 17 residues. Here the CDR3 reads CASSLKGWTRTSYEQYF. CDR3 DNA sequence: TGTGCCAGCAGCTTAAAGGGCTGGACTAGGACCTCCTACGAGCAGTACTTC.

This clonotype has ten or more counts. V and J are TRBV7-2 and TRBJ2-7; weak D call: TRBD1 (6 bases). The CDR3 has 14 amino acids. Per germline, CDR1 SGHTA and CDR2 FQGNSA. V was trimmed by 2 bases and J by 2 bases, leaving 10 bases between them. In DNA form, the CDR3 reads TGTGCCAGCAGCTTATGGGGACAAGCCTACGAGCAGTACTTC. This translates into CASSLWGQAYEQYF.

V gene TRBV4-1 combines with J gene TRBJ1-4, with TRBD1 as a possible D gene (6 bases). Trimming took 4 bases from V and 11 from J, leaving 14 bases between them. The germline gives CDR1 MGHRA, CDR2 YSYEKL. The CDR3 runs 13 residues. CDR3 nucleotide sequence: TGCGCCAGCAGCCCCGCCACAGGGAACAAACTGTTTTTT. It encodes CASSPATGNKLFF.

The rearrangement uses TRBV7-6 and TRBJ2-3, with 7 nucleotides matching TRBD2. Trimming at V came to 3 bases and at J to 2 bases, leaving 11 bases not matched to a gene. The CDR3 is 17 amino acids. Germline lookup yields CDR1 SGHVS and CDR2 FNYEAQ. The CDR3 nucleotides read TGTGCCAGCAGCTTCCAGACTAGCAGGACCCTCACAGATACGCAGTATTTT. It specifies CASSFQTSRTLTDTQYF.

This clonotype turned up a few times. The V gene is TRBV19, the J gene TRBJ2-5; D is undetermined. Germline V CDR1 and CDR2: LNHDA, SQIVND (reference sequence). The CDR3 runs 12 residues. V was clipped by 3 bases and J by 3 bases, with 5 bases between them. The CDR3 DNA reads TGTGCCAGTAGTATGAGCGAAGAGACCCAGTACTTC. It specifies CASSMSEETQYF.

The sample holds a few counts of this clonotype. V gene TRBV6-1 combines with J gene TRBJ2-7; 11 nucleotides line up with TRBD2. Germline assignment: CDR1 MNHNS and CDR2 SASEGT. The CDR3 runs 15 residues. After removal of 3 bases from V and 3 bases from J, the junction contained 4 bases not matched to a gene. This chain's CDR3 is CASSDRLAGIYEQYF. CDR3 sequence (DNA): TGTGCCAGCAGTGATCGACTAGCGGGAATCTACGAGCAGTACTTC.

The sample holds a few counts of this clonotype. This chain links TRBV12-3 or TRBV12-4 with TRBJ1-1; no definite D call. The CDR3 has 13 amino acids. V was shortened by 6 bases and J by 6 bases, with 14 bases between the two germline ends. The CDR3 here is CASSQGPVAEAFF. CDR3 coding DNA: TGTGCCAGCAGCCAAGGGCCGGTCGCTGAAGCTTTCTTT.

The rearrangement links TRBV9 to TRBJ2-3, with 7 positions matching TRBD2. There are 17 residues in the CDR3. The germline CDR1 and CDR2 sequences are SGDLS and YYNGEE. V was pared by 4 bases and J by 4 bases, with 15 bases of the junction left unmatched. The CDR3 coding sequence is TGTGCCAGCAGCCCTTTGGGGGGGTTTTCTTCCGCAGATACGCAGTATTTT. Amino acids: CASSPLGGFSSADTQYF.

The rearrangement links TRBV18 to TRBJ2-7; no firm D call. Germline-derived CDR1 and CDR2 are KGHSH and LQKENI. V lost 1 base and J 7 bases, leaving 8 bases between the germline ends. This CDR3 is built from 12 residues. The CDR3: CASSPLLGEQYF. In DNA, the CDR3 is TGTGCCAGCTCACCACTTCTGGGGGAGCAGTACTTC.

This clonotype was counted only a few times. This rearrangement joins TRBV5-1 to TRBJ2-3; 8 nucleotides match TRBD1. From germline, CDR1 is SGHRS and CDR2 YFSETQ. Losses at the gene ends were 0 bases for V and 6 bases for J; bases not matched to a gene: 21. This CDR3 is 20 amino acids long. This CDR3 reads CASSLDSRIPGTGMGDTQYF. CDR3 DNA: TGCGCCAGCAGCTTGGATAGTCGGATTCCGGGGACAGGCATGGGGGATACGCAGTATTTT.

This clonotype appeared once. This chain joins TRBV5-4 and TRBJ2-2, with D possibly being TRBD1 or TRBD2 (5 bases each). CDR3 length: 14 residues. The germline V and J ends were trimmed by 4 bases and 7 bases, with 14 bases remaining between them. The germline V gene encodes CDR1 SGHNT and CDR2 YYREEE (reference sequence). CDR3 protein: CASSPRGPVGELFF. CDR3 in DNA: TGTGCCAGCAGCCCCCGGGGCCCGGTCGGGGAGCTGTTTTTT. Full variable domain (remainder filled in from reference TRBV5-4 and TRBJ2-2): ETGVTQSPTHLIKTRGQQVTLRCSSQSGHNTVSWYQQALGQGPQFIFQYYREEENGRGNFPPRFSGLQFPNYSSELNVNALELDDSALYLCASSPRGPVGELFFGEGSRLTVL.